These T cell receptor beta chains were read from a single sample in a study of OX40 agonist ivuxolimab in advanced cancers. Produced via immunoSEQ multiplex PCR; TCRdb's table is partial and in-frame only. The profile shows about 99,000 clones, about 96% of them singletons. The sequencing here drew on CD4+ or CD8+ T cells sorted from blood, taken in a trial of the OX40 agonist ivuxolimab. The source of these receptors is an adult with an advanced solid tumor such as melanoma, head and neck, liver or kidney cancer. The CDR3 runs from the conserved cysteine through the conserved F or W. A D gene is named only where the DNA matches it firmly. Rows give clone size only sometimes, using once, few, many, or a class for an expanded clone.

length	V	J	size	D	CDR3	DNA
14	TRBV7-6	TRBJ2-7	.	TRBD1	CASSTRDRPYEQYF	TGTGCCAGCAGCACGCGGGACAGGCCCTACGAGCAGTACTTC
15	TRBV7-3	TRBJ2-3	.	.	CASSPWAGITDTQYF	TGTGCCAGCAGCCCCTGGGCAGGGATCACAGATACGCAGTATTTT
14	TRBV7-2	TRBJ2-7	.	TRBD2	CASSLDREVGEQYF	TGTGCCAGCAGCTTAGATCGGGAGGTTGGGGAGCAGTACTTC
15	TRBV19	TRBJ1-5	.	.	CASSPGEFGNQPQHF	TGTGCCAGTAGTCCAGGGGAGTTTGGCAATCAGCCCCAGCATTTT
17	TRBV6-1	TRBJ2-5	.	TRBD2	CASSGLAGGPTGETQYF	TGTGCCAGCAGTGGACTAGCGGGAGGCCCTACTGGGGAGACCCAGTACTTC
16	TRBV7-6	TRBJ2-3	.	TRBD2	CASSLEASGHTDTQYF	TGTGCCAGCAGCTTAGAGGCTAGCGGACACACAGATACGCAGTATTTT
17	TRBV7-2	TRBJ2-3	once	TRBD2	CASSLHPGLQSTDTQYF	TGTGCCAGCAGCTTACATCCGGGACTACAAAGCACAGATACGCAGTATTTT
15	TRBV7-3	TRBJ2-5	.	.	CASSLEGDRLETQYF	TGTGCCAGCAGCTTAGAGGGGGATCGGCTTGAGACCCAGTACTTC
17	TRBV28	TRBJ2-2	.	TRBD2	CASSYQLAGPNTGELFF	TGTGCCAGCAGTTACCAACTAGCGGGGCCGAACACCGGGGAGCTGTTTTTT
16	TRBV11-2	TRBJ1-2	.	.	CASSLIGRGRHDGYTF	TGTGCCAGCAGCTTAATTGGCCGGGGCCGACATGATGGCTACACCTTC
19	TRBV28	TRBJ1-1	.	TRBD1	CASSSRQGIGVLSNTEAFF	TGTGCCAGCAGTTCCCGACAGGGAATCGGTGTTTTAAGTAACACTGAAGCTTTCTTT
13	TRBV29-1	TRBJ2-3	.	TRBD1	CSVKGGRTDTQYF	TGCAGCGTTAAAGGGGGCCGCACAGATACGCAGTATTTT
11	TRBV6-6	TRBJ2-7	.	.	CASSPSYEQYF	TGTGCCAGCAGTCCCAGCTACGAGCAGTACTTC
15	TRBV27	TRBJ2-3	once	TRBD2	CASSFRLAGVDTQYF	TGTGCCAGCAGTTTTCGGCTAGCGGGAGTTGATACGCAGTATTTT
16	TRBV11-3	TRBJ2-1	.	TRBD2	CASSLSSGSSYNEQFF	TGTGCCAGCAGCTTATCCAGCGGGAGCTCCTACAATGAGCAGTTCTTC
14	TRBV27	TRBJ2-7	.	.	CASSSGTASYEQYF	TGTGCCAGCAGTTCCGGGACCGCCTCCTACGAGCAGTACTTC
17	TRBV6-1	TRBJ1-5	.	.	CASSDPRGFSFNQPQHF	TGTGCCAGCAGTGACCCTCGGGGGTTCTCATTTAATCAGCCCCAGCATTTT
13	TRBV7-2	TRBJ2-7	.	.	CASSLLRSYEQYF	TGTGCCAGCAGCTTGCTCAGATCCTACGAGCAGTACTTC
17	TRBV4-2	TRBJ1-2	.	TRBD1	CASSQGQGGSTNYGYTF	TGTGCCAGCAGCCAAGGACAGGGTGGGTCTACTAACTATGGCTACACCTTC
11	TRBV6-4	TRBJ2-1	.	.	CASSDSRERFF	TGTGCCAGCAGTGACTCGAGGGAACGGTTCTTC
16	TRBV5-4	TRBJ2-7	.	TRBD2	CASSLDLAGGMYEQYF	TGTGCCAGCAGCTTGGACCTAGCGGGGGGGATGTACGAGCAGTACTTC
11	TRBV4-3	TRBJ2-1	once	.	CASSQLGEQFF	TGCGCCAGCAGCCAATTGGGTGAGCAGTTCTTC
15	TRBV2	TRBJ1-6	.	.	CASSEFLGPNSPLHF	TGTGCCAGCAGTGAATTTTTAGGACCTAATTCACCCCTCCACTTT
13	TRBV5-8	TRBJ2-7	.	.	CASSWGDSYEQYF	TGTGCCAGCAGCTGGGGGGACTCCTACGAGCAGTACTTC
15	TRBV27	TRBJ2-7	.	TRBD2	CASSLFEGLSDEQYF	TGTGCCAGCAGTTTATTTGAGGGACTATCGGACGAGCAGTACTTC
14	TRBV7-2	TRBJ2-7	.	TRBD2	CASSLLAGGNEQYF	TGTGCCAGCAGCCTCTTAGCGGGAGGGAACGAGCAGTACTTC
15	TRBV7-9	TRBJ1-1	.	TRBD1	CASSPPGGRDTEAFF	TGTGCCAGCAGCCCCCCAGGGGGCAGGGACACTGAAGCTTTCTTT
15	TRBV11-2	TRBJ2-7	.	TRBD1	CASSPGRDSSYEQYF	TGTGCCAGCAGCCCGGGCCGGGACAGCTCCTACGAGCAGTACTTC
15	TRBV4-2	TRBJ1-1	.	.	CASSHSGGLDTEAFF	TGTGCCAGCAGCCATTCGGGGGGGCTCGACACTGAAGCTTTCTTT
15	TRBV7-2	TRBJ1-5	.	.	CASSLAAGEGQPQHF	TGTGCCAGCAGCTTAGCAGCGGGGGAAGGTCAGCCCCAGCATTTT
14	TRBV27	TRBJ1-1	.	.	CASSWVGEGTEAFF	TGTGCCAGCAGTTGGGTAGGGGAAGGCACTGAAGCTTTCTTT
13	TRBV5-4	TRBJ2-6	.	.	CASSLGGVKVLTF	TGTGCCAGCAGCTTGGGGGGGGTGAAGGTCCTGACTTTC
14	TRBV27	TRBJ1-1	.	.	CASSLTGLNTEAFF	TGTGCCAGCAGTTTGACGGGACTAAACACTGAAGCTTTCTTT
15	TRBV2	TRBJ1-5	.	TRBD1	CASTLGQDSNQPQHF	TGTGCCAGCACCTTAGGACAGGATAGCAATCAGCCCCAGCATTTT
15	TRBV7-3	TRBJ2-7	.	TRBD2	CASSLTAGGGYEQYF	TGTGCCAGCAGCTTAACTGCGGGGGGTGGGTACGAGCAGTACTTC
15	TRBV7-3	TRBJ1-1	.	.	CASSLDSGVNTEAFF	TGTGCCAGCAGCTTAGACTCAGGGGTGAACACTGAAGCTTTCTTT
16	TRBV6-6	TRBJ2-1	once	.	CASSYSGGYSTNEQFF	TGTGCCAGCAGTTACAGCGGCGGATATTCCACTAATGAGCAGTTCTTC
18	TRBV29-1	TRBJ2-5	.	.	CSVEGFAGSDINWETQYF	TGCAGCGTTGAAGGTTTCGCGGGGAGCGATATAAACTGGGAGACCCAGTACTTC
13	TRBV6-6	TRBJ2-5	.	TRBD1	CASSYVGTGAQYF	TGTGCCAGCAGTTACGTGGGGACAGGGGCCCAGTACTTC
14	TRBV19	TRBJ2-7	.	TRBD2	CASSMASGNYEQYF	TGTGCCAGTAGTATGGCTAGCGGAAACTACGAGCAGTACTTC
14	TRBV5-8	TRBJ1-1	.	TRBD1	CASSFGTGDTEAFF	TGTGCCAGCAGCTTCGGGACAGGGGACACTGAAGCTTTCTTT
16	TRBV29-1	TRBJ1-5	.	.	CSPGMGDGNSNQPQHF	TGCAGCCCAGGGATGGGCGACGGTAATAGCAATCAGCCCCAGCATTTT
14	TRBV19	TRBJ1-4	.	TRBD1	CASSRGQTNEKLFF	TGTGCCAGTAGTAGGGGACAGACTAATGAAAAACTGTTTTTT
15	TRBV11-3	TRBJ2-3	.	TRBD2	CASSPGTSPSDTQYF	TGTGCCAGCAGCCCCGGGACTAGCCCATCAGATACGCAGTATTTT
13	TRBV4-1	TRBJ2-1	.	.	CASSQDPTGKQFF	TGCGCCAGCAGCCAAGATCCGACGGGTAAGCAGTTCTTC
17	TRBV19	TRBJ2-3	once	TRBD2	CASSPQGSGGGGDTQYF	TGTGCCAGTAGTCCTCAGGGTAGCGGGGGGGGAGGAGATACGCAGTATTTT
11	TRBV18	TRBJ1-1	.	.	CASHQDDEAFF	TGTGCCAGTCACCAAGACGATGAAGCTTTCTTT
18	TRBV9	TRBJ1-4	.	TRBD1	CASSVATGQGGLNEKLFF	TGTGCCAGCAGCGTAGCTACGGGACAGGGCGGCCTTAATGAAAAACTGTTTTTT
14	TRBV27	TRBJ1-5	.	TRBD1	CASSLLGRGQPQHF	TGTGCCAGCAGTTTACTCGGCAGGGGGCAGCCCCAGCATTTT
14	TRBV7-3	TRBJ2-1	.	TRBD2	CASSSAPSGTEQFF	TGTGCCAGCAGCTCAGCACCTAGCGGGACTGAGCAGTTCTTC
15	TRBV27	TRBJ2-5	.	.	CASSSPVTGQETQYF	TGTGCCAGCAGTTCACCGGTGACAGGCCAAGAGACCCAGTACTTC
12	TRBV28	TRBJ1-1	.	.	CASSFWDTEAFF	TGTGCCAGCAGTTTTTGGGACACTGAAGCTTTCTTT
16	TRBV7-3	TRBJ2-3	once	.	CASSLNLGGFTDTQYF	TGTGCCAGCAGCCTAAACTTGGGGGGTTTCACAGATACGCAGTATTTT
14	TRBV27	TRBJ2-3	.	.	CASSLFPGTDTQYF	TGTGCCAGCAGTTTATTCCCAGGCACAGATACGCAGTATTTT
14	TRBV6-6	TRBJ2-5	.	.	CASSPTGVFETQYF	TGTGCCAGCAGCCCCACTGGGGTTTTTGAGACCCAGTACTTC
12	TRBV27	TRBJ2-1	.	.	CASSPRGGEQFF	TGTGCCAGCAGTCCCAGGGGGGGTGAGCAGTTCTTC
13	TRBV28	TRBJ2-7	.	.	CASSLQDSYEQYF	TGTGCCAGCAGTTTACAGGACTCCTACGAGCAGTACTTC
15	TRBV7-3	TRBJ2-3	.	TRBD2	CASSLWGAGLDTQYF	TGTGCCAGCAGCTTATGGGGAGCGGGGCTAGATACGCAGTATTTT
15	TRBV19	TRBJ2-3	.	.	CASTPMGGGADTQYF	TGTGCCAGTACCCCAATGGGGGGGGGCGCAGATACGCAGTATTTT
16	TRBV9	TRBJ1-1	once	TRBD1	CASSLTGGSGNTEAFF	TGTGCCAGCAGCCTTACAGGGGGCAGTGGCAACACTGAAGCTTTCTTT